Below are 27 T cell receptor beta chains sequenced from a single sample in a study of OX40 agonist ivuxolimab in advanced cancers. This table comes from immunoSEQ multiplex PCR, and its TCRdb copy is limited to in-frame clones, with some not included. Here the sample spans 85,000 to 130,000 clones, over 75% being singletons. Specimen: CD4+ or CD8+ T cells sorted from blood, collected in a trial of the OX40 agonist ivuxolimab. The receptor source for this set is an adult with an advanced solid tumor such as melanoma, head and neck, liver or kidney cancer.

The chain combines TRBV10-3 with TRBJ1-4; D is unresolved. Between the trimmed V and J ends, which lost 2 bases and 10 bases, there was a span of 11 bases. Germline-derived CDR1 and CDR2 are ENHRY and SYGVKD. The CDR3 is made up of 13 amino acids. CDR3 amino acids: CAISEEDKGKLFF. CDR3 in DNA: TGTGCCATCAGTGAGGAGGATAAAGGAAAACTGTTTTTT.

The CDR3 is CASSKTRESPTNEKLFF. In nucleotides, the CDR3 is TGTGCCAGCAGCAAGACCAGAGAGAGCCCAACTAATGAAAAACTGTTTTTT. The J gene is TRBJ1-4, the V gene TRBV21-1. TRBV21-1 is designated a pseudogene. This CDR3 is built from 17 residues.

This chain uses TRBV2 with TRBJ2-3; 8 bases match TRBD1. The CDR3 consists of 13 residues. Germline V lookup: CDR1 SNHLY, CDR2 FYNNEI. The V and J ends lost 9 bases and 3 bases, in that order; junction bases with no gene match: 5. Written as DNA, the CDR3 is TGTGCCAGTGGGACAGGACTTACAGATACGCAGTATTTT. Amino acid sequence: CASGTGLTDTQYF.

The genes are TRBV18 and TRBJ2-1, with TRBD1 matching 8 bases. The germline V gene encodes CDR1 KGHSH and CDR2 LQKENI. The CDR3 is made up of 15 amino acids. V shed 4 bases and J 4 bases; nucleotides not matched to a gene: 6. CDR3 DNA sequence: TGTGCCAGCTCACGCCTGGGACAGGCATACAATGAGCAGTTCTTC. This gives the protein CASSRLGQAYNEQFF.

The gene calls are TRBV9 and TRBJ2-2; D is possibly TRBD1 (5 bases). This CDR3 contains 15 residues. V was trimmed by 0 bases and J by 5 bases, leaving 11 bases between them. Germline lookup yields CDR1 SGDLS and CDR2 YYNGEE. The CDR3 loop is CASSVATGWTGELFF. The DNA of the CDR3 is TGTGCCAGCAGCGTAGCAACAGGATGGACCGGGGAGCTGTTTTTT.

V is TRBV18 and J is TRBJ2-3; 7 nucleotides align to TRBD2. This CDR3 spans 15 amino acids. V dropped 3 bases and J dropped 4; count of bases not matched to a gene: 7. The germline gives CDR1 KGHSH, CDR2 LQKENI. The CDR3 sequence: CASSPREEVPDTQYF. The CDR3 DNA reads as TGTGCCAGCTCACCTCGGGAGGAGGTTCCAGATACGCAGTATTTT.

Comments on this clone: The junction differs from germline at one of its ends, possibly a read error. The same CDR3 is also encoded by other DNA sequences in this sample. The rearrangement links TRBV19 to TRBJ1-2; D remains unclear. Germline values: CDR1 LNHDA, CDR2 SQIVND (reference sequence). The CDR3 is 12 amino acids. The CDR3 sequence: CASSIKGYGYTF. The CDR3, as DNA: TGCGCCAGTAGTATTAAGGGTTATGGCTACACCTTC.

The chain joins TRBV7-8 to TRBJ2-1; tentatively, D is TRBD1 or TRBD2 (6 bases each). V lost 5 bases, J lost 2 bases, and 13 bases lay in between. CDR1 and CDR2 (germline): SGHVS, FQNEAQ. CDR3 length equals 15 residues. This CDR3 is CASSEGGQTYNEQFF. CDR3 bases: TGTGCCAGCAGCGAGGGAGGACAGACCTACAATGAGCAGTTCTTC.

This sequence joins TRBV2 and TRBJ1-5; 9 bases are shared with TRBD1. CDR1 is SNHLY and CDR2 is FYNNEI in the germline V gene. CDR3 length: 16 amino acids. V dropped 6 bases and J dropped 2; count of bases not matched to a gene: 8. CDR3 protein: CASRRDREDGNQPQHF. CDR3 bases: TGTGCCAGCAGGAGGGACAGGGAGGATGGCAATCAGCCCCAGCATTTT. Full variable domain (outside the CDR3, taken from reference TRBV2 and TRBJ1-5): EPEVTQTPSHQVTQMGQEVILRCVPISNHLYFYWYRQILGQKVEFLVSFYNNEISEKSEIFDDQFSVERPDGSNFTLKIRSTKLEDSAMYFCASRRDREDGNQPQHFGDGTRLSIL.

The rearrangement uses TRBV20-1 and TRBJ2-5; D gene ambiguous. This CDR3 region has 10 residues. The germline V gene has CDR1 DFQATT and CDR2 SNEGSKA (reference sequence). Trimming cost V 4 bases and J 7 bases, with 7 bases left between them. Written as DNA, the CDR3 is TGCAGTGCTAATGTCGCGACCCAGTACTTC. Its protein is CSANVATQYF.

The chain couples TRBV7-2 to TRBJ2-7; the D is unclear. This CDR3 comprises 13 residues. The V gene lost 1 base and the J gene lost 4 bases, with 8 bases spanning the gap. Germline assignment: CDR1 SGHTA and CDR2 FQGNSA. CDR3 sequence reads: CASSLDSFYEQYF. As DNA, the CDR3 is TGTGCCAGCAGCTTAGATTCTTTTTACGAGCAGTACTTC.

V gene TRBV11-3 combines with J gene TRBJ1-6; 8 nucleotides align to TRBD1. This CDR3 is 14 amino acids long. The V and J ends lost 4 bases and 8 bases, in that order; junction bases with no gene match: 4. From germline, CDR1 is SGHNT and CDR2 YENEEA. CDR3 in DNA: TGTGCCAGCAGCTCGGGACAGGTCGATTCACCCCTCCACTTT. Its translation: CASSSGQVDSPLHF. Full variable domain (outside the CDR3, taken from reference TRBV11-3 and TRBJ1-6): EAGVVQSPRYKIIEKKQPVAFWCNPISGHNTLYWYLQNLGQGPELLIRYENEEAVDDSQLPKDRFSAERLKGVDSTLKIQPAELGDSAVYLCASSSGQVDSPLHFGNGTRLTVT.

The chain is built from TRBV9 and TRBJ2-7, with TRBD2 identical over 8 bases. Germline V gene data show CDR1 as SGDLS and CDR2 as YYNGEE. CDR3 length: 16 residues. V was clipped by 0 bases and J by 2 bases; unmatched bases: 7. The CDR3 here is CASSVAMSGSTYEQYF. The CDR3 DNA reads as TGTGCCAGCAGCGTAGCTATGAGCGGGAGTACCTACGAGCAGTACTTC.

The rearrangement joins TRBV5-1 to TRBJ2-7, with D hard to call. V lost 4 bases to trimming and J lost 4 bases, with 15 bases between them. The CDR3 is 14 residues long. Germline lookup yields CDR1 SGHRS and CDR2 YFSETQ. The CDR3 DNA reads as TGCGCCAGCAGCCTTCCTTCGGATCGATACGAGCAGTACTTC. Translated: CASSLPSDRYEQYF.

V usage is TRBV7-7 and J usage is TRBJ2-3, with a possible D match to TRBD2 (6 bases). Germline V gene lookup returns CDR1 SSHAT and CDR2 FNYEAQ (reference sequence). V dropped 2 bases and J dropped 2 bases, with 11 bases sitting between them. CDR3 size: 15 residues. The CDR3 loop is CASSLLALLTDTQYF. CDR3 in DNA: TGTGCCAGCAGCTTACTAGCGCTTCTCACAGATACGCAGTATTTT.

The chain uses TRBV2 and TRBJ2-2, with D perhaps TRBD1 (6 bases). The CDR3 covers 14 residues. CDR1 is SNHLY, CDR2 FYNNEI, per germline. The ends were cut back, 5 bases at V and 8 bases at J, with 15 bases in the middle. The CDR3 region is CASSPTRGTGELFF. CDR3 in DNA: TGTGCCAGCAGTCCTACTAGGGGGACGGGGGAGCTGTTTTTT.

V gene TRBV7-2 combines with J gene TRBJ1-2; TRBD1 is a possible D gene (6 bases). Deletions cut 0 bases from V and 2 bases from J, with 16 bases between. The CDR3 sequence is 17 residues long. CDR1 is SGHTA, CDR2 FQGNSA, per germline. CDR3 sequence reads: CASSLAPSQGMNYGYTF. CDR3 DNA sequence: TGTGCCAGCAGCTTAGCTCCTAGCCAGGGGATGAACTATGGCTACACCTTC.

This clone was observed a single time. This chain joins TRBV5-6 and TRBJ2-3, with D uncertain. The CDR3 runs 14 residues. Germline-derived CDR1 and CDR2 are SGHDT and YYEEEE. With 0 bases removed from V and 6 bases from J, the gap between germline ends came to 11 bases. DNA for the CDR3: TGTGCCAGCAGCTTGGGTTGGAAGGCGGATACGCAGTATTTT. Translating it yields CASSLGWKADTQYF. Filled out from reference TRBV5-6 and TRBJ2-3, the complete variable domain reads DAGVTQSPTHLIKTRGQQVTLRCSPKSGHDTVSWYQQALGQGPQFIFQYYEEEERQRGNFPDRFSGHQFPNYSSELNVNALLLGDSALYLCASSLGWKADTQYFGPGTRLTVL.

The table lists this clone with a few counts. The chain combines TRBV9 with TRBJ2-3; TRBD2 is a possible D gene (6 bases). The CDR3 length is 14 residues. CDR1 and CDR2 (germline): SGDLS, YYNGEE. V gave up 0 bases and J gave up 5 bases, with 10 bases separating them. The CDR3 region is CASSVAPGEDTQYF. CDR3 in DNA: TGTGCCAGCAGCGTAGCTCCGGGGGAAGATACGCAGTATTTT. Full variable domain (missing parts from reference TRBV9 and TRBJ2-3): DSGVTQTPKHLITATGQRVTLRCSPRSGDLSVYWYQQSLDQGLQFLIQYYNGEERAKGNILERFSAQQFPDLHSELNLSSLELGDSALYFCASSVAPGEDTQYFGPGTRLTVL.

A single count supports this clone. In nucleotides, the CDR3 is TGTGCCAGCAGTGACCAGGGTCGATCTGAAGCTTTCTTT. This sequence encodes CASSDQGRSEAFF. This sequence joins TRBV6-1 and TRBJ1-1, with D perhaps matching TRBD1 (5 bases). Trimming cost V 3 bases and J 6 bases, with 11 bases left between them. CDR1 is MNHNS and CDR2 is SASEGT in the germline V gene. The CDR3 has 13 amino acids.

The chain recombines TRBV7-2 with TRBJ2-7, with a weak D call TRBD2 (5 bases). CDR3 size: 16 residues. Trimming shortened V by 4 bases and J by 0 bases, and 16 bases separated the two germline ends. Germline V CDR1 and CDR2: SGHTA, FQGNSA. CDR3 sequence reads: CASSSSSLAVSYEQYF. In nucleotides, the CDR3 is TGTGCCAGCAGCTCCTCCAGTCTAGCCGTCTCCTACGAGCAGTACTTC.

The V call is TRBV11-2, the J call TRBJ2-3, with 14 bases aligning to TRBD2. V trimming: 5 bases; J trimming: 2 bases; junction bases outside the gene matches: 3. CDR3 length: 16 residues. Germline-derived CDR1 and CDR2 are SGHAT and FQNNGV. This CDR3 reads CASSQGLAGDTDTQYF. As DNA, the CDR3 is TGTGCCAGCAGCCAGGGACTAGCGGGAGACACAGATACGCAGTATTTT. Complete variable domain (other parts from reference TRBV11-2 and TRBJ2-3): EAGVAQSPRYKIIEKRQSVAFWCNPISGHATLYWYQQILGQGPKLLIQFQNNGVVDDSQLPKDRFSAERLKGVDSTLKIQPAKLEDSAVYLCASSQGLAGDTDTQYFGPGTRLTVL.

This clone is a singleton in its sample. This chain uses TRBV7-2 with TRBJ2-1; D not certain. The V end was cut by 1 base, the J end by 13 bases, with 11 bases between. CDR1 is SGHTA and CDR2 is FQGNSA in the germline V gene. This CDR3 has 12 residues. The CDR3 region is CASSLVAGPQFF. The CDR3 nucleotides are TGTGCCAGCAGCTTAGTGGCTGGTCCACAGTTCTTC.

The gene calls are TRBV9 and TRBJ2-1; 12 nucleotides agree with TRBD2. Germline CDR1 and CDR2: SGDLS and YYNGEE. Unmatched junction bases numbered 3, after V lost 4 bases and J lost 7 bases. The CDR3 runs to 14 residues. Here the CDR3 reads CASSIGLAGNEQFF. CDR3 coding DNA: TGTGCCAGCAGCATCGGACTAGCGGGGAATGAGCAGTTCTTC.

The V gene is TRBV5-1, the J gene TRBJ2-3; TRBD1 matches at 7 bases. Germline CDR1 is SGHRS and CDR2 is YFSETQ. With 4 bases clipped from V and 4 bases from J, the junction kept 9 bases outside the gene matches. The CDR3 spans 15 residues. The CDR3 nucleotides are TGCGCCAGCAGCCGCACAGGGGATTCGGCAGATACGCAGTATTTT. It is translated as CASSRTGDSADTQYF.

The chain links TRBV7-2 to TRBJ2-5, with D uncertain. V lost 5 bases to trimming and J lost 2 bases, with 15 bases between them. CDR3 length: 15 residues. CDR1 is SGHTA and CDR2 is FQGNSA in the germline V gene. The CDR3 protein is CASSPGVIQQETQYF. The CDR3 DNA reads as TGTGCCAGCAGCCCGGGTGTGATCCAGCAAGAGACCCAGTACTTC.

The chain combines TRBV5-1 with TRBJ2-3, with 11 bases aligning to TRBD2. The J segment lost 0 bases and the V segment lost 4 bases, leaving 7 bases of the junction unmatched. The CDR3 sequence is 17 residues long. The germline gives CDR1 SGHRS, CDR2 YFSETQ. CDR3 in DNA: TGCGCCAGCAGCCATGGACTAGCGGGCACTAGCACAGATACGCAGTATTTT. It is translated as CASSHGLAGTSTDTQYF.